This T cell receptor (beta chain) was identified during a study of siplizumab effects on memory and regulatory T cells. Study results and limitations: Unstimulated subsets were the mapping target of only a minor fraction of alloreactive clones. Mean Treg-derived proportions of mappable alloreactive CD4+ clones were around 72% for siplizumab and approximately 25% for controls.

The germline CDR1 and CDR2 sequences are SGHTS and YDEGEE. The CDR3 runs to 13 residues. TCR templates, around 9.3 x 10^4 per sample, were assayed. Some clones are missing from TCRdb's copy, which holds only in-frame ones; the method was immunoSEQ multiplex PCR. The sample has about 56,000 clones, less than 98% seen once. For this clone: What it binds is not known.

This clonotype was sampled from a human donor in good health. This chain joins TRBV5-8 and TRBJ2-5, with D hard to call. Gene TRBJ2-7 matches the end of the DNA better, so the J call may be wrong. Specimen: naive CD8+ T cells sorted from blood. As DNA, the CDR3 is TGTGCCAGCAGCTTGGCCAGTGGGCTCGAGCAGTACTTC. This encodes CASSLASGLEQYF.